The next 25 T cell receptor beta chains were all read from a single sample in a study of identical twins listed by TCRdb under 2016. The method behind the library was 5' RACE. Sequencing instrument: Illumina HiSeq 2000. TCRdb reran the public reads through fastp at Q25 and MiXCR, keeping productive beta chains. Rows merge per CDR3 protein into single entries with the most common DNA and genes. The sample table lists about 1.7 million distinct CDR3 sequences, less than 40% of them with a count of one. The ten largest account for about 0.27% of the sample. Sample: cord blood. These TCRs come from a newborn girl in good health.

As regards this clonotype: This clone may be a read error of a much larger clone one base away. The V gene is TRBV6-6, the J gene TRBJ1-6; D not resolved. The CDR3 sequence is 15 residues long. The germline CDR1 and CDR2 sequences are MNHNY and SVGAGI (reference sequence). The CDR3 region has the DNA TGTGCCTGCAGTACCGAGAGCTCCTATAATTCACCCCTCCACTTT. Translation: CACSTESSYNSPLHF.

Comment on this clonotype: Since a much larger clone is just one base distant, this may be a read error. V usage is TRBV2 and J usage is TRBJ2-5; D could derive from TRBD1 or TRBD2 (6 bases each). TRBJ2-7 matches the DNA end more closely, so the J call is doubtful. CDR3 size: 15 residues. Looked up from germline, CDR1 is SNHLY and CDR2 is FYNNEI. The CDR3 sequence: CASSGGQASGYEQYF. The DNA of the CDR3 is TGTGCCAGCAGCGGGGGACAAGCTTCAGGCTACGAGCAGTACTTC.

V usage is TRBV11-2 and J usage is TRBJ2-2; D may be TRBD1 or TRBD2 (5 bases each). This CDR3 has 16 residues. Trimming removed 8 bases at V and 1 base at J, with 17 bases between. CDR1 is SGHAT and CDR2 is FQNNGV in the germline V gene. The CDR3, as DNA: TGTGCCAGCGGTACATCGGGACGACAGAACACCGGGGAGCTGTTTTTT. Encoded protein: CASGTSGRQNTGELFF.

The chain joins TRBV2 to TRBJ2-1; D perhaps matches TRBD2 (5 bases). CDR1 SNHLY and CDR2 FYNNEI come from the germline V gene. V was trimmed by 6 bases and J by 2 bases, leaving 14 bases between them. CDR3 size: 15 residues. The CDR3 loop reads CASSAVGATYNEQFF. CDR3 DNA: TGTGCCAGCAGCGCTGTGGGAGCCACCTACAATGAGCAGTTCTTC.

This clonotype was counted a few times. This chain joins TRBV7-9 and TRBJ2-5; no clear D gene. The CDR3 length is 14 residues. Germline V CDR1 and CDR2: SEHNR, FQNEAQ (reference sequence). V was trimmed by 2 bases and J by 4 bases, leaving 11 bases between them. The CDR3 loop is CASSLRDRRETQYF. The CDR3 DNA reads TGTGCCAGCAGCTTAAGGGATCGGAGAGAGACCCAGTACTTC.

The chain uses TRBV20-1 and TRBJ2-1; D gene unclear. V was cut by 2 bases and J by 0 bases, with 8 bases left in between. Germline values: CDR1 DFQATT, CDR2 SNEGSKA (reference sequence). The CDR3 length is 14 residues. The CDR3 region has the DNA TGCAGTGCTAGAAGTTCCTTCTCCTACAATGAGCAGTTCTTC. Amino acids: CSARSSFSYNEQFF.

V is TRBV30 and J is TRBJ1-1; 8 nucleotides align to TRBD1. Germline V gene data show CDR1 as GTSNPN and CDR2 as SVGIG (reference sequence). The CDR3 is made up of 15 amino acids. V shed 1 base and J 4 bases; nucleotides not matched to a gene: 8. CDR3: CAWSEEDRGFTEAFF. The CDR3 coding sequence is TGTGCCTGGAGTGAAGAAGACAGGGGATTCACTGAAGCTTTCTTT.

This clonotype appeared a few times. The gene calls are TRBV20-1 and TRBJ2-1; TRBD2 aligns across 12 bases. Germline CDR1 is DFQATT and CDR2 is SNEGSKA (reference sequence). There are 14 residues in the CDR3. V lost 2 bases to trimming and J lost 8 bases; unmatched junction nucleotides: 4. CDR3 loop: CSARRLAGEYEQFF. As DNA, the CDR3 is TGCAGTGCTAGACGACTAGCGGGAGAGTATGAGCAGTTCTTC.

The V call is TRBV6-1, the J call TRBJ1-2; D is unclear. Germline V gene lookup returns CDR1 MNHNS and CDR2 SASEGT. V dropped 0 bases and J dropped 2 bases, with 13 bases sitting between them. This CDR3 is built from 16 residues. The CDR3 bases are TGTGCCAGCAGTGAAGCGGGCGGTAGAAAAAACTATGGCTACACCTTC. Residues: CASSEAGGRKNYGYTF.

This clonotype was detected many times. The V and J genes are TRBV20-1 and TRBJ2-1; D might be TRBD2 (5 bases). The germline CDR1 and CDR2 sequences are DFQATT and SNEGSKA (reference sequence). This CDR3 is built from 12 residues. Trimming pared 1 base from V and 5 bases from J, leaving 6 bases between. The CDR3 DNA is TGCAGTGCTAGAGTCGGGGACAATGAGCAGTTCTTC. It specifies CSARVGDNEQFF.

As concerns this clonotype: With a much larger clone just one base away, this may be a read error. The rearrangement uses TRBV25-1 and TRBJ2-1; D perhaps matches TRBD1 (6 bases). The CDR3 has 13 residues. Germline loops: CDR1 MGHDK, CDR2 SYGVNS. As DNA, the CDR3 is TGTGCCTGCAGTGACCAGGGGTACAATGAGCAGTTCTTC. This codes for CACSDQGYNEQFF.

The V call is TRBV5-1, the J call TRBJ2-4; TRBD1 matches 8 bases. Trimming removed 4 bases from V and 13 bases from J; junction bases left unmatched: 16. The V gene's germline CDR1 is SGHRS and CDR2 YFSETQ. The CDR3 loop spans 15 amino acids. DNA for the CDR3: TGCGCCAGCAGCCAGACAGGGGAGAACTACAATGAGCAGTACTTC. Translating gives CASSQTGENYNEQYF.

As for this clonotype: No conserved phenylalanine or tryptophan is present at the end of the CDR3, so a read error is the likely explanation. The V and J genes are TRBV4-2 and TRBJ2-7, with 10 bases that match TRBD2. The J segment lost 4 bases and the V segment lost 0 bases, leaving 9 bases of the junction unmatched. The CDR3 is 17 amino acids. Germline values: CDR1 LGHNA, CDR2 YNFKEQ. CDR3 DNA: TGTGCCAGCAGCCAAGAAGAAGAACTAGCGGGAAGGTACGAGCAGTACCTC. This translates into CASSQEEELAGRYEQYL.

The V and J genes are TRBV6-4 and TRBJ2-7; D is undetermined. There are 15 residues in the CDR3. The ends were cut back, 0 bases at V and 3 bases at J, with 12 bases in the middle. CDR1 and CDR2 (germline): MRHNA, SNTAGT. This chain's CDR3 is CASSDSFGLGYEQYF. The CDR3 bases are TGTGCCAGCAGTGACTCTTTCGGGTTGGGCTACGAGCAGTACTTC.

The chain joins TRBV4-1 to TRBJ2-5; 8 bases agree with TRBD2. The CDR3 length is 15 residues. The ends lost 2 bases at V and 5 bases at J; junction bases unmatched: 7. CDR1 and CDR2 (germline): MGHRA, YSYEKL. CDR3 sequence: CASSQLGLAGETQYF. CDR3 bases: TGCGCCAGCAGCCAACTCGGGTTAGCGGGGGAGACCCAGTACTTC.

At least ten counts were recorded for this clonotype. J is TRBJ2-7 and V is TRBV5-1, with TRBD1 matching over 7 bases. Germline assignment: CDR1 SGHRS and CDR2 YFSETQ. With 3 bases clipped from V and 5 bases from J, the junction kept 8 bases outside the gene matches. The CDR3 spans 14 residues. CDR3: CASSSYRGFDEQYF. The CDR3 region has the DNA TGCGCCAGCAGCTCTTACAGGGGTTTCGACGAGCAGTACTTC.

This clonotype was seen many times. The gene calls are TRBV6-5 and TRBJ2-1; D is undetermined. Trimming left V 6 bases short and J 7 bases short, with 13 bases between. There are 13 residues in the CDR3. The germline V gene encodes CDR1 MNHEY and CDR2 SVGAGI. The CDR3 is CASRQGLFNEQFF. For the CDR3, the DNA is TGTGCCAGCAGACAAGGGCTATTTAATGAGCAGTTCTTC.

Comment on this clonotype: This may come from a read error, since a much larger clone is one base off. The chain carries TRBV28 and TRBJ2-3; D is perhaps TRBD2 (5 bases). This CDR3 spans 16 amino acids. In germline, CDR1 is MDHEN, CDR2 SYDVKM. The V end was cut by 5 bases, the J end by 8 bases, with 23 bases between. CDR3 DNA sequence: TGTGCCAGCAGTCAGGCACTAGAGGCCTTTGCAGGTACGCAGTATTTT. It is translated as CASSQALEAFAGTQYF.

As for this clonotype: The junction differs from germline at one of its ends, possibly a read error. The chain joins TRBV7-7 to TRBJ2-7; the D gene is possibly TRBD2 (5 bases). The CDR3 extends over 13 amino acids. Germline values: CDR1 SSHAT, CDR2 FNYEAQ (reference sequence). The CDR3 DNA follows: TGTGCTAGCAGCTTAGACTACGTGTCGGAGCAGTACTTC. Translating gives CASSLDYVSEQYF.

The count of this clonotype is one. This sequence joins TRBV11-1 and TRBJ2-7; D tentatively fits TRBD1 or TRBD2 (5 bases each). This CDR3 spans 14 amino acids. Looked up from germline, CDR1 is SGHAT and CDR2 is FQDESV (reference sequence). Trimming removed 1 base at V and 7 bases at J, with 14 bases between. The CDR3 spells CASSLEWDGNEQYF. The CDR3 nucleotides are TGTGCCAGCAGCTTAGAGTGGGACGGCAATGAGCAGTACTTC.

There are a few counts of this clonotype. This chain links TRBV4-2 with TRBJ2-3; 12 nucleotides match TRBD2. Germline lookup yields CDR1 LGHNA and CDR2 YNFKEQ. V lost 2 bases and J lost 6; bases outside the gene matches: 3. The CDR3 is 15 residues long. CDR3 coding DNA: TGTGCCAGCAGCCAACATACTAGCGGGAGGGATACGCAGTATTTT. Amino acids: CASSQHTSGRDTQYF.

The rearrangement joins TRBV20-1 to TRBJ1-1; 10 nucleotides align to TRBD1. The CDR3 has 13 amino acids. Germline loops: CDR1 DFQATT, CDR2 SNEGSKA (reference sequence). The V segment lost 5 bases and the J segment 1 base; nucleotides outside the gene matches: 1. The DNA of the CDR3 is TGCAGTGCTTGGACAGGGGGGAACACTGAAGCTTTCTTT. It codes for CSAWTGGNTEAFF.

V and J are TRBV5-1 and TRBJ2-3; possible D gene TRBD1, 6 bases. The CDR3 covers 14 residues. V lost 5 bases and J lost 4, with 14 bases in between. Germline CDR1 reads SGHRS; CDR2 reads YFSETQ. CDR3 sequence: CASRHRAGSDTQYF. In DNA, the CDR3 is TGCGCCAGCAGACACAGGGCAGGATCAGATACGCAGTATTTT.

The rearrangement uses TRBV5-4 and TRBJ2-1; D not resolved. The DNA end is a closer match to TRBJ2-7, so the J assignment may be wrong. The CDR3 runs 17 residues. Germline V lookup: CDR1 SGHNT, CDR2 YYREEE (reference sequence). CDR3 bases: TGTGCCAGCAGCCCCCGTAAGACATCCAGCTCCTACAATGAGCAGTACTTC. Its translation is CASSPRKTSSSYNEQYF.

The CDR3 region is CATTFTGGYNEQFF. The CDR3 coding sequence is TGTGCCACCACTTTCACGGGGGGTTACAATGAGCAGTTCTTC. The chain is built from TRBV24-1 and TRBJ2-1; 7 bases are shared with TRBD2. With 8 bases clipped from V and 4 bases from J, the junction kept 7 bases outside the gene matches. The V gene's germline CDR1 is KGHDR and CDR2 SFDVKD. This CDR3 comprises 14 residues.